One and the same sample provided the 15 T cell receptor beta chains below, sequenced in a study of beta chain features in type 1 diabetes. Since all of the isolated RNA was reverse transcribed, expressed TCRB transcripts were what got sequenced. The data were produced by immunoSEQ multiplex PCR, yet TCRdb's version contains in-frame clones alone and is incomplete. The sample yields about 400,000 clones, roughly an eighth seen once. General study results and limits: Shortening of TCRB CDR3s, moderate but significant, appeared in all four CD4+ subsets of Type 1 diabetes patients.

No antigens are known for them. Source material: naive CD4+ T cells from blood. The receptor source for this set is a woman younger than 30 with type 1 diabetes.

The J gene is TRBJ2-1, the V gene TRBV5-1, with D perhaps matching TRBD1 (6 bases). The V gene's germline CDR1 is SGHRS and CDR2 YFSETQ. Trimming pared 6 bases from V and 1 base from J, leaving 17 bases between. The CDR3 has 16 amino acids. The CDR3 bases are TGCGCCAGCAAGGTATCGGGGACAAGTTCCTACAATGAGCAGTTCTTC. Protein: CASKVSGTSSYNEQFF.

The CDR3 protein is CATSDFSGREGYEQYF. CDR3 DNA: TGTGCCACCAGTGACTTCTCCGGAAGGGAGGGATACGAGCAGTACTTC. The chain recombines TRBV15 with TRBJ2-7, with 7 bases lining up with TRBD2. V lost 6 bases and J lost 4; bases outside the gene matches: 15. CDR3 length: 16 residues. Germline assignment: CDR1 LNHNV and CDR2 YYDKDF (reference sequence).

This rearrangement joins TRBV7-2 to TRBJ1-2, with D unresolved. The germline CDR1 and CDR2 sequences are SGHTA and FQGNSA. The CDR3 spans 11 residues. Trimming shortened V by 5 bases and J by 7 bases, and 8 bases separated the two germline ends. CDR3 amino acids: CASSPSTGYTF. The CDR3 DNA reads TGTGCCAGCAGCCCAAGCACTGGCTACACCTTC.

This clone occurred a few times. The DNA for the CDR3 is TGTGCCAGCAGCTCGATTTCCGTGGGGCGCAACACCGGGGAGCTGTTTTTT. Translated: CASSSISVGRNTGELFF. The chain uses TRBV5-4 and TRBJ2-2, with a possible D match to TRBD1 (5 bases). Trimming left V 3 bases short and J 2 bases short, with 17 bases between. The CDR3 covers 17 residues. CDR1 and CDR2 from the germline V gene are SGHNT and YYREEE (reference sequence). Combining the CDR3 with reference TRBV5-4 and TRBJ2-2 gives the whole variable domain ETGVTQSPTHLIKTRGQQVTLRCSSQSGHNTVSWYQQALGQGPQFIFQYYREEENGRGNFPPRFSGLQFPNYSSELNVNALELDDSALYLCASSSISVGRNTGELFFGEGSRLTVL.

The rearrangement joins TRBV10-3 to TRBJ2-7; weak D call: TRBD2 (6 bases). The CDR3 totals 13 residues. CDR1 is ENHRY, CDR2 SYGVKD, per germline. V was cut by 11 bases and J by 5 bases, with 19 bases left in between. The CDR3 bases are TGTGCCGCTGGAGGTAGCGGAAAAGACGAGCAGTACTTC. Translated, it gives CAAGGSGKDEQYF.

The chain recombines TRBV7-2 with TRBJ2-6; D remains unclear. The CDR3 covers 16 residues. Germline V gene lookup returns CDR1 SGHTA and CDR2 FQGNSA. Trimming pared 3 bases from V and 0 bases from J, leaving 9 bases between. CDR3 DNA sequence: TGTGCCAGCAGCTTGGCCAGGCTCTCTGGGGCCAACGTCCTGACTTTC. Its translation: CASSLARLSGANVLTF.

This chain joins TRBV11-3 and TRBJ1-1; TRBD1 might be the D (5 bases). V was clipped by 5 bases and J by 1 base, with 8 bases between them. Germline V gene data show CDR1 as SGHNT and CDR2 as YENEEA. The CDR3 extends over 13 amino acids. For the CDR3, the DNA is TGTGCCAGCAGCCGGGACTGGAACACTGAAGCTTTCTTT. Translated: CASSRDWNTEAFF.

As DNA, the CDR3 is TGCAGCGTTTGGGGGGGCCAGAAGTTCTTC. Its protein product is CSVWGGQKFF. V usage is TRBV29-1 and J usage is TRBJ2-1, with TRBD2 as a possible D gene (7 bases). V lost 5 bases and J 14 bases, leaving 13 bases between the germline ends. Germline lookup yields CDR1 SQVTM and CDR2 ANQGSEA. This CDR3 contains 10 residues.

The J gene is TRBJ2-2, the V gene TRBV4-2; 9 positions match TRBD1. Per the germline V gene, CDR1 is LGHNA and CDR2 is YNFKEQ. V gave up 2 bases and J gave up 6 bases; unmatched junction bases: 13. The CDR3 is 18 residues long. The CDR3 reads CASSQRMGGTGGAGELFF. The CDR3, as DNA: TGTGCCAGCAGCCAACGAATGGGAGGAACAGGGGGCGCCGGGGAGCTGTTTTTT.

The chain employs TRBV5-1 and TRBJ2-3; TRBD1 agrees at 10 bases. J was trimmed by 6 bases and V by 4 bases; bases with no gene match: 11. The germline gives CDR1 SGHRS, CDR2 YFSETQ. The CDR3 length is 16 residues. The CDR3 is CASSEGTGVQVDTQYF. The CDR3 DNA reads TGCGCCAGCAGCGAGGGGACAGGGGTACAAGTGGATACGCAGTATTTT.

V gene TRBV28 combines with J gene TRBJ2-2, with 7 bases aligning to TRBD2. The CDR3 loop spans 14 amino acids. From germline, CDR1 is MDHEN and CDR2 SYDVKM. With V trimmed by 8 bases and J by 3 bases, 6 bases remained unmatched. CDR3 amino acids: CASLAARDTGELFF. The CDR3 coding sequence is TGTGCCAGCCTAGCGGCAAGGGACACCGGGGAGCTGTTTTTT.

This clone was detected only a few times. J is TRBJ2-1 and V is TRBV7-3; TRBD2 matches 9 bases. Germline V CDR1 and CDR2: SGHTA, FQGTGA. V was pared by 6 bases and J by 6 bases, with 9 bases of the junction left unmatched. The CDR3 is made up of 15 amino acids. CDR3 coding DNA: TGTGCCAGCAGACGGACTAGCGCAAGCTCCAATGAGCAGTTCTTC. This translates into CASRRTSASSNEQFF.

The rearrangement joins TRBV29-1 to TRBJ2-7; 7 bases are shared with TRBD2. J gave up 2 bases and V 6 bases, and 1 base lay outside the gene matches. The CDR3 loop spans 11 amino acids. Germline loops: CDR1 SQVTM, CDR2 ANQGSEA. For the CDR3, the DNA is TGCAGCGTGGGAGGGACCTACGAGCAGTACTTC. Protein sequence: CSVGGTYEQYF.

This clone came up a few times. CDR3 coding DNA: TGTGCCAGTAGCCTTGGGCGATCGGAGACCCAGTACTTC. Amino acid sequence: CASSLGRSETQYF. The rearrangement uses TRBV19 and TRBJ2-5, with D unclear. Trimming removed 6 bases from V and 5 bases from J, with 13 bases in between. The CDR3 contains 13 residues. CDR1 LNHDA and CDR2 SQIVND come from the germline V gene (reference sequence).

V usage is TRBV7-8 and J usage is TRBJ2-7; D is possibly TRBD1 (5 bases). CDR3 length: 11 amino acids. Deletions cut 7 bases from V and 8 bases from J, with 12 bases between. CDR1 is SGHVS and CDR2 is FQNEAQ in the germline V gene. The DNA of the CDR3 is TGTGCCAGCACGCCCTCAGGGAAGCAGTACTTC. Amino acid sequence: CASTPSGKQYF.